Below are 7 T cell receptor beta chains sequenced from a single sample in a study of T cell repertoires in cytomegalovirus infection. MiXCR, applied by TCRdb to the reads, yields one record per CDR3 protein. The sample holds about 230,000 distinct CDR3 sequences, about 7% seen once. The sample comprised PBMCs. The receptors derive from a human donor in good health (CMV status not recorded). Some clones in this sample may be carry-over from other donors' samples.

In its sample, this clonotype was seen many times. The chain carries TRBV7-2 and TRBJ1-2; 7 bases align to TRBD1. The germline V gene has CDR1 SGHTA and CDR2 FQGNSA. This CDR3 has 13 residues. The junction had 5 bases not matched to a gene; V was cut back by 7 bases and J by 3 bases. The CDR3: CASNEGGDYGYTF. The CDR3 region has the DNA TGTGCCAGCAATGAAGGGGGCGACTATGGCTACACCTTC.

This clonotype has ten or more counts. This rearrangement joins TRBV7-3 to TRBJ2-1; 9 nucleotides line up with TRBD2. The CDR3 has 14 amino acids. Germline V gives CDR1 SGHTA, CDR2 FQGTGA. The ends lost 5 bases at V and 6 bases at J; junction bases unmatched: 5. The CDR3 here is CASSAAGGLNEQFF. DNA for the CDR3: TGTGCCAGCAGCGCCGCGGGGGGGCTCAATGAGCAGTTCTTC. The entire variable domain, with the rest obtained from reference TRBV7-3 and TRBJ2-1, is as follows: GAGVSQTPSNKVTEKGKYVELRCDPISGHTALYWYRQSLGQGPEFLIYFQGTGAADDSGLPNDRFFAVRPEGSVSTLKIQRTERGDSAVYLCASSAAGGLNEQFFGPGTRLTVL.

The sample holds many counts of this clonotype. This rearrangement joins TRBV20-1 to TRBJ1-5, with D hard to call. Germline CDR1 reads DFQATT; CDR2 reads SNEGSKA (reference sequence). Trimming stripped 3 bases from V and 4 bases from J, with 7 bases between. The CDR3 loop spans 12 amino acids. The CDR3 bases are TGCAGTGCTAGTGGTGGGAATCAGCCCCAGCATTTT. This codes for CSASGGNQPQHF.

The chain uses TRBV5-5 and TRBJ2-2; weak D call: TRBD2 (5 bases). Deletions cut 7 bases from V and 0 bases from J, with 10 bases between. Per germline, CDR1 SGHKS and CDR2 YYEKEE (reference sequence). This CDR3 has 14 residues. The CDR3 here is CASLTGTNTGELFF. DNA of the CDR3: TGTGCCAGCCTCACCGGGACGAACACCGGGGAGCTGTTTTTT.

This clonotype was counted ten times or more. This chain uses TRBV2 with TRBJ2-7; 9 bases are shared with TRBD1. V shed 8 bases, J shed 8 bases, and the junction held 7 bases outside the gene matches. The CDR3 is 12 residues long. From germline, CDR1 is SNHLY and CDR2 FYNNEI. The CDR3 sequence is CASGGTGSKQYF. The CDR3 region has the DNA TGTGCCAGCGGAGGGACAGGGTCGAAGCAGTACTTC. Using reference TRBV2 and TRBJ2-7 for the parts outside the CDR3, the full variable domain is EPEVTQTPSHQVTQMGQEVILRCVPISNHLYFYWYRQILGQKVEFLVSFYNNEISEKSEIFDDQFSVERPDGSNFTLKIRSTKLEDSAMYFCASGGTGSKQYFGPGTRLTVT.

This clonotype was detected ten times or more. The V and J genes are TRBV29-1 and TRBJ2-1; TRBD2 aligns across 8 bases. The CDR3 has 17 amino acids. With 0 bases clipped from V and 0 bases from J, the junction kept 7 bases outside the gene matches. Germline-derived CDR1 and CDR2 are SQVTM and ANQGSEA. The CDR3 sequence is CSVEDKRGGSSYNEQFF. The CDR3 coding sequence is TGCAGCGTTGAAGATAAACGGGGGGGCAGCTCCTACAATGAGCAGTTCTTC.

This clonotype was detected many times. This chain joins TRBV28 and TRBJ1-2; D uncertain. V was trimmed by 3 bases and J by 7 bases, leaving 3 bases between them. In germline, CDR1 is MDHEN, CDR2 SYDVKM. The length of the CDR3 is 10 residues. CDR3 protein: CASSLGGYTF. The CDR3 DNA sequence: TGTGCCAGCAGTTTGGGTGGCTACACCTTC.